The TCR beta chain described here comes from a study of beta chain features in type 1 diabetes. The CDR3 totals 13 residues. Germline V gene sequence: CDR1 ENHRY, CDR2 SYGVKD. Trimming removed 11 bases from V and 9 bases from J; junction bases left unmatched: 8. Expressed TCRB transcripts were sequenced because the isolated RNA had all been reverse transcribed beforehand. Assay: immunoSEQ multiplex PCR; the TCRdb copy retains only in-frame clones and omits some. The sample lists hundreds of thousands of clones, roughly two thirds occurring once. Findings of the study overall: Fewer junction insertions and more nucleotide deletions appeared in type 1 diabetes patients.

As regards this clone: Antigen: not known.

This sequence originates from a man aged 25 to 45 in good health. The chain links TRBV10-3 to TRBJ2-1; 12 positions agree with TRBD1. The sample consisted of naive CD4+ T cells from blood. The CDR3: CASVGQGASEQFF. The CDR3 DNA reads TGTGCCTCGGTGGGACAGGGGGCGAGTGAGCAGTTCTTC.